This TCR beta chain was identified during a study of blood T cells in healthy people across ages. Germline V CDR1 and CDR2: SGHRS, YFSETQ. The CDR3 is made up of 14 amino acids. The J segment lost 6 bases and the V segment lost 2 bases, leaving 7 bases of the junction unmatched. The table lists this clonotype with a few counts. A J-beta primer mix and a sample-barcoded 5' primer were used in a second PCR of roughly 6 to 12 cycles. A single record per CDR3 protein comes from TCRdb applying MiXCR to the 5' RACE reads. The table shows around 320,000 distinct CDR3 sequences, with 25% to 30% occurring only once.

Sequencing was performed on blood. This TCR derives from a woman in her 70s in good health. The V and J genes are TRBV5-1 and TRBJ1-2, with 7 bases lining up with TRBD1. The CDR3 bases are TGCGCCAGCAGCTTAAATGGACAGGAACATGGCTACACCTTC. Translating gives CASSLNGQEHGYTF.